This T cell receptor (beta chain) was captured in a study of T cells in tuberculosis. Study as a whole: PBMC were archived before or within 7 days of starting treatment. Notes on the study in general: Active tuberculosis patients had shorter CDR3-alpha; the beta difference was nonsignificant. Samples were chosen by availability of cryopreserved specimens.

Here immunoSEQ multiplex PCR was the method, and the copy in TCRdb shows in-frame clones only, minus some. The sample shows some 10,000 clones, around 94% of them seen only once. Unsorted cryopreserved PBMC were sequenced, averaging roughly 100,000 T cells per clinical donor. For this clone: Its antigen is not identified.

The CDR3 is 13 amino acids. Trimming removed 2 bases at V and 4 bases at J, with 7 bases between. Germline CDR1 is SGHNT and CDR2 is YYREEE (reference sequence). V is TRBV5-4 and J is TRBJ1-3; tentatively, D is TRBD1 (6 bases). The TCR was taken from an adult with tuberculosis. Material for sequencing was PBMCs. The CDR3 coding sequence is TGTGCCAGCAGCTTACAGGGCGGAAACACCATATATTTT. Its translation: CASSLQGGNTIYF. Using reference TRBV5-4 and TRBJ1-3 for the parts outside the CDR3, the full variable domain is ETGVTQSPTHLIKTRGQQVTLRCSSQSGHNTVSWYQQALGQGPQFIFQYYREEENGRGNFPPRFSGLQFPNYSSELNVNALELDDSALYLCASSLQGGNTIYFGEGSWLTVV.